This is a list of T cell receptor beta chains from one sample in a study of T cell responses to AZD1222 COVID-19 vaccine. Profiled with immunoSEQ multiplex PCR; TCRdb holds only in-frame clones, not every one. The sample lists 100,000 or so clones, 70% to 90% occurring once. Sequencing was performed on peripheral blood, taken on day 0 of AZD1222 vaccination. The source of these receptors is an adult in good health. CDR3s include the opening cysteine and the closing phenylalanine or tryptophan. The D gene is left open where the match is weak. Clone size, where shown, is once, few, many, or a class for clones that have expanded.

abundance	len	j_gene	v_gene	d_gene	CDR3aa	CDR3nt
.	15	TRBJ1-2	TRBV7-9	TRBD1	CASSVPTGGENGYTF	TGTGCCAGCAGCGTACCGACAGGGGGCGAGAATGGCTACACCTTC
.	11	TRBJ1-1	TRBV30	.	CAWKGNTEAFF	TGTGCCTGGAAGGGCAACACTGAAGCTTTCTTT
.	13	TRBJ1-1	TRBV25-1	.	CASSEGTNTEAFF	TGTGCCAGCAGTGAGGGCACAAACACTGAAGCTTTCTTT
.	16	TRBJ2-3	TRBV12-5	.	CASGPKQGTRTDTQYF	TGTGCTAGTGGCCCAAAACAAGGGACCCGCACAGATACGCAGTATTTT
few	17	TRBJ1-5	TRBV7-2	.	CASSSTTNTGLGQPQHF	TGTGCCAGCAGCTCGACTACAAATACAGGGTTGGGTCAGCCCCAGCATTTT
.	15	TRBJ2-7	TRBV14	TRBD1	CASSRTGTGGYEQYF	TGTGCCAGCAGCCGAACCGGGACAGGGGGTTACGAGCAGTACTTC
.	13	TRBJ1-2	TRBV19	.	CASSIRQAGGYTF	TGTGCCAGTAGTATTAGGCAGGCTGGGGGCTACACCTTC
.	14	TRBJ1-2	TRBV2	TRBD1	CASRATGVNYGYTF	TGTGCCAGCAGAGCTACAGGGGTTAACTATGGCTACACCTTC
.	14	TRBJ1-4	TRBV6-2/TRBV6-3	.	CASSYAVEGEKLFF	TGTGCCAGCAGTTACGCAGTGGAGGGAGAAAAACTGTTTTTT
.	14	TRBJ2-2	TRBV7-8	.	CASSLELNTGELFF	TGTGCCAGCAGCTTAGAACTAAACACCGGGGAGCTGTTTTTT
.	19	TRBJ2-2	TRBV18	TRBD2	CASSRRLAGAPEGTGELFF	TGTGCCAGCTCACGGAGACTAGCGGGGGCACCCGAGGGCACCGGGGAGCTGTTTTTT
.	17	TRBJ1-1	TRBV4-2	.	CASSQGAGTRLNTEAFF	TGTGCCAGCAGCCAAGGCGCCGGGACAAGATTGAACACTGAAGCTTTCTTT
.	16	TRBJ2-2	TRBV6-2/TRBV6-3	TRBD2	CASSYSAGGPIGELFF	TGTGCCAGCAGTTACTCGGCGGGGGGGCCGATCGGGGAGCTGTTTTTT
.	13	TRBJ1-1	TRBV11-2	.	CASSLVAGTEAFF	TGTGCCAGCAGCTTAGTGGCAGGCACTGAAGCTTTCTTT
.	18	TRBJ2-3	TRBV5-6	.	CASASLTQGVWGTDTQYF	TGTGCCAGCGCGTCACTGACGCAGGGTGTGTGGGGCACAGATACGCAGTATTTT
.	14	TRBJ2-3	TRBV11-2	.	CASSLESGRGTQYF	TGTGCCAGCAGCTTAGAGTCCGGACGGGGTACGCAGTATTTT
.	13	TRBJ1-5	TRBV28	.	CASSSFRNQPQHF	TGTGCCAGCAGTTCTTTTCGGAATCAGCCCCAGCATTTT
.	12	TRBJ1-2	TRBV10-3	.	CAISAGFEGYTF	TGTGCCATCAGTGCAGGGTTCGAAGGCTACACCTTC
.	14	TRBJ1-2	TRBV19	.	CASSARETVYGYTF	TGTGCCAGTAGCGCCAGGGAGACCGTCTATGGCTACACCTTC
few	15	TRBJ1-2	TRBV3-1/TRBV3-2	.	CASSQRKGRIYGYTF	TGTGCCAGCAGCCAAAGGAAGGGGCGCATCTATGGCTACACCTTC
once	13	TRBJ1-2	TRBV28	.	CASSPPSGGGYTF	TGTGCCAGCAGTCCCCCAAGCGGGGGTGGCTACACCTTC
.	15	TRBJ2-7	TRBV28	.	CASSLVAVLSYEQYF	TGTGCCAGCAGTTTGGTCGCAGTTCTCTCCTACGAGCAGTACTTC
once	12	TRBJ2-5	TRBV11-2	.	CASSLVLGTQYF	TGTGCCAGCAGCTTAGTTTTGGGGACCCAGTACTTC
.	11	TRBJ2-7	TRBV29-1	.	CSVVSIYEQYF	TGCAGCGTTGTGTCCATTTACGAGCAGTACTTC
.	15	TRBJ1-4	TRBV2	.	CASSEAQQWREKLFF	TGTGCCAGCAGTGAAGCGCAACAGTGGCGGGAAAAACTGTTTTTT
.	15	TRBJ1-5	TRBV9	TRBD1	CASSVDGQGGQPQHF	TGTGCCAGCAGCGTAGACGGACAGGGTGGTCAGCCCCAGCATTTT
few	16	TRBJ1-6	TRBV5-4	TRBD1	CASSSPGQGGNSPLHF	TGTGCCAGCAGCTCGCCGGGACAGGGGGGTAATTCACCCCTCCACTTT
.	14	TRBJ1-1	TRBV19	.	CASSIGRGSTEAFF	TGTGCCAGTAGTATCGGCAGGGGAAGTACTGAAGCTTTCTTT
.	14	TRBJ1-1	TRBV20-1	.	CSASRGGWDTEAFF	TGCAGTGCTAGTAGGGGAGGTTGGGACACTGAAGCTTTCTTT
.	16	TRBJ2-7	TRBV9	TRBD1	CASSVSDRALPYEQYF	TGTGCCAGCAGCGTATCGGACAGGGCCCTACCCTACGAGCAGTACTTC
.	15	TRBJ2-1	TRBV19	.	CASSVDRSSYNEQFF	TGTGCCAGTAGTGTCGACAGAAGCTCCTACAATGAGCAGTTCTTC
.	13	TRBJ1-1	TRBV2	.	CASSYDTNTEAFF	TGTGCCAGCAGCTACGACACGAACACTGAAGCTTTCTTT
.	16	TRBJ2-7	TRBV19	.	CASSIRGGGGTSEQYF	TGTGCCAGTAGTATTCGAGGGGGGGGCGGAACAAGCGAGCAGTACTTC
.	12	TRBJ1-2	TRBV27	TRBD1	CASGRTGYGYTF	TGTGCCAGCGGTAGGACAGGCTATGGCTACACCTTC
.	14	TRBJ1-2	TRBV28	TRBD1	CASRSLGTVTGYTF	TGTGCCAGCAGGTCCCTCGGGACAGTTACTGGCTACACCTTC
.	13	TRBJ2-1	TRBV30	.	CAWQLSSYNEQFF	TGTGCCTGGCAGCTGAGCTCCTACAATGAGCAGTTCTTC
once	17	TRBJ1-5	TRBV5-6	TRBD1	CASSLGVGGASNQPQHF	TGTGCCAGCAGCTTGGGGGTAGGGGGCGCCAGCAATCAGCCCCAGCATTTT
.	14	TRBJ1-1	TRBV9	.	CASSVETANTEAFF	TGTGCCAGCAGCGTAGAGACAGCGAACACTGAAGCTTTCTTT
.	20	TRBJ2-2	TRBV5-4	TRBD2	CASSLGGQTSGTGNTGELFF	TGTGCCAGCAGCTTGGGGGGTCAAACTAGCGGGACCGGAAACACCGGGGAGCTGTTTTTT
.	17	TRBJ1-2	TRBV5-4	.	CASSPIQASGTSRGYTF	TGTGCCAGCAGTCCAATACAGGCTTCAGGCACATCCAGGGGCTACACCTTC
.	14	TRBJ1-1	TRBV25-1	.	CASSEWTENTEAFF	TGTGCCAGCAGTGAATGGACAGAGAACACTGAAGCTTTCTTT
few	16	TRBJ2-2	TRBV3-1/TRBV3-2	.	CASSDEGQRNTGELFF	TGTGCCAGCAGCGACGAAGGACAGAGAAACACCGGGGAGCTGTTTTTT
.	16	TRBJ2-3	TRBV7-3	.	CASSLSSGGSTDTQYF	TGTGCCAGCAGCTTATCGAGCGGTGGGAGCACAGATACGCAGTATTTT
.	14	TRBJ2-7	TRBV5-1	.	CASSLLGSSYEQYF	TGCGCCAGCAGCTTGCTCGGGAGCTCCTACGAGCAGTACTTC
.	16	TRBJ2-7	TRBV3-1/TRBV3-2	.	CASSQDVQGPSYEQYF	TGTGCCAGCAGCCAAGACGTTCAAGGGCCCTCCTACGAGCAGTACTTC
.	14	TRBJ1-5	TRBV6-5	.	CASSPTYSNQPQHF	TGTGCCAGCAGCCCGACTTATAGCAATCAGCCCCAGCATTTT
.	14	TRBJ1-4	TRBV18	TRBD1	CASSSGQDNEKLFF	TGTGCCAGCTCATCGGGACAGGATAATGAAAAACTGTTTTTT
.	13	TRBJ2-5	TRBV12-3/TRBV12-4	.	CASSPDSEQTQYF	TGTGCCAGCAGCCCCGACTCAGAACAGACCCAGTACTTC
.	13	TRBJ1-1	TRBV6-5	.	CASSFGTTTEAFF	TGTGCCAGCAGTTTCGGGACTACTACTGAAGCTTTCTTT
.	11	TRBJ2-1	TRBV2	.	CASEAWDEQFF	TGTGCCAGCGAGGCGTGGGATGAGCAGTTCTTC
.	12	TRBJ2-5	TRBV5-6	TRBD1	CASSWTGETQYF	TGTGCCAGCAGCTGGACAGGGGAGACCCAGTACTTC
.	15	TRBJ2-7	TRBV30	TRBD1	CAWRGGTGVSYEQYF	TGTGCCTGGAGAGGTGGGACAGGAGTCTCCTACGAGCAGTACTTC
.	14	TRBJ2-5	TRBV6-2/TRBV6-3	TRBD1	CASSYSPGGETQYF	TGTGCCAGCAGTTACTCGCCAGGGGGCGAGACCCAGTACTTC
.	16	TRBJ1-4	TRBV19	TRBD1	CASRIQGTATNEKLFF	TGTGCCAGTAGGATACAGGGGACCGCAACTAATGAAAAACTGTTTTTT
few	16	TRBJ1-1	TRBV2	.	CASTARGGATGTEAFF	TGTGCCAGCACGGCCCGTGGCGGAGCGACGGGCACTGAAGCTTTCTTT